The 32 T cell receptor beta chains below were found in one sample sequenced in a study of tumor-infiltrating lymphocytes in primary liver carcinoma. The authors made TCR beta cDNA from 500 ng total RNA with a constant-region primer. Slightly modified ARM-PCR with three nested multiplex PCR rounds yielded TCR beta libraries. In the first two PCR rounds, TRBV1-TRBV30 forward primers were paired with a C-beta reverse primer, and each round lasted approximately 9 cycles. In TCRdb, the multiplex PCR reads were re-called with MiXCR into one record per CDR3 protein. The data contain about 320,000 distinct CDR3 sequences, about 62% of them singletons. Blood RNA originated from unsorted whole blood, with germline DNA additionally extracted. Sequencing input: peripheral blood. All receptors come from a man in his forties with primary liver carcinoma and hepatitis B virus infection.

This clonotype was recorded many times. J is TRBJ1-1 and V is TRBV4-2; D remains unclear. Trimming left V 3 bases short and J 4 bases short, with 6 bases between. CDR3 size: 12 residues. Germline V lookup: CDR1 LGHNA, CDR2 YNFKEQ. This CDR3 reads CASSQGFTEAFF. In nucleotides, the CDR3 is TGTGCCAGCAGCCAGGGTTTCACTGAAGCTTTCTTT.

Regarding this clonotype: One junction end disagrees with the germline gene, perhaps due to a read error. This chain uses TRBV29-1 with TRBJ1-3, with D maybe TRBD1 (6 bases). The CDR3 contains 14 residues. Germline-derived CDR1 and CDR2 are SQVTM and ANQGSEA. CDR3 amino acids: CSVEGDNSGNTICF. CDR3 in DNA: TGCAGCGTTGAGGGGGACAACTCTGGAAATACCATATGTTTT.

A few counts support this clonotype. The chain employs TRBV5-4 and TRBJ1-1; D is undetermined. V shed 4 bases and J shed 1 base, with 14 bases lying between them. The CDR3 has 15 amino acids. CDR1 and CDR2 (germline): SGHNT, YYREEE (reference sequence). The CDR3 sequence is CASSLPGIRNTEAFF. DNA for the CDR3: TGTGCCAGCAGCCTTCCGGGGATACGGAACACTGAAGCTTTCTTT.

A remark on this clonotype: Sequence at one end of the junction differs from germline and may be a read error. The CDR3 reads CASSGPRRTPPDEQSF. The CDR3 DNA follows: TGTGCCAGCAGTGGGCCACGGCGGACCCCTCCGGATGAGCAGTCCTTC. The chain links TRBV12-3 or TRBV12-4 to TRBJ2-1; no reliable D call. The CDR3 covers 16 residues.

This clonotype is judged medium-sized. The genes are TRBV12-3 or TRBV12-4 and TRBJ2-5; D is perhaps TRBD2 (5 bases). Trimming stripped 5 bases from V and 3 bases from J, with 13 bases between. The CDR3 covers 14 residues. The CDR3 DNA reads as TGTGCCAGCAGTCCCGCCGGGGTTGAAGAGACCCAGTACTTC. Amino acids: CASSPAGVEETQYF.

With regard to this clonotype: A read error may explain this, as a much larger clone is one base away. V is TRBV29-1 and J is TRBJ2-7; 13 bases align to TRBD2. Trimming took 6 bases from V and 1 from J; bases not matched to a gene: 6. Germline values: CDR1 SQVTM, CDR2 ANQGSEA. The CDR3 sequence is 15 residues long. This CDR3 reads CSVYGTSGESYEQYF. DNA of the CDR3: TGCAGCGTATACGGGACTAGCGGGGAGTCCTACGAGCAGTACTTC.

Worth noting for this clonotype: This may arise from a read error, as a much more abundant clone is one base away. J is TRBJ2-5 and V is TRBV29-1; 12 bases match TRBD2. This CDR3 spans 14 amino acids. CDR1 and CDR2 (germline): SQVTM, ANQGSEA. V dropped 6 bases and J dropped 5; count of bases not matched to a gene: 7. CDR3: CSVCGLAGSETQYF. In DNA, the CDR3 is TGCAGCGTCTGTGGACTAGCGGGATCTGAGACCCAGTACTTC. Drawing the rest from reference TRBV29-1 and TRBJ2-5, the complete variable domain is SAVISQKPSRDICQRGTSLTIQCQVDSQVTMMFWYRQQPGQSLTLIATANQGSEATYESGFVIDKFPISRPNLTFSTLTVSNMSPEDSSIYLCSVCGLAGSETQYFGPGTRLLVL.

Many counts were recorded for this clonotype. The rearrangement links TRBV11-3 to TRBJ1-1; D gene uncertain. Deletions cut 0 bases from V and 2 bases from J, with 4 bases between. This CDR3 is built from 13 residues. Germline CDR1 SGHNT, CDR2 YENEEA. The CDR3 is CASSLDLNTEAFF. The CDR3 nucleotides read TGTGCCAGCAGCTTAGATCTAAACACTGAAGCTTTCTTT. Looking up the rest from reference TRBV11-3 and TRBJ1-1 gives the full variable domain: EAGVVQSPRYKIIEKKQPVAFWCNPISGHNTLYWYLQNLGQGPELLIRYENEEAVDDSQLPKDRFSAERLKGVDSTLKIQPAELGDSAVYLCASSLDLNTEAFFGQGTRLTVV.

A note on this clonotype: Possible read error: a much larger clone is one base away. The V and J genes are TRBV6-1 and TRBJ2-7; possible D gene TRBD2, 6 bases. CDR1 and CDR2 (germline): MNHNS, SASEGT. Trimming removed 4 bases from V and 4 bases from J, with 14 bases in between. The CDR3 has 14 amino acids. This CDR3 is CASSALPGVYEQYF. CDR3 nucleotide sequence: TGTGCCAGCAGTGCCCTACCGGGAGTATACGAGCAGTACTTC.

As concerns this clonotype: At one boundary the junction diverges from the germline segment, which might be a read error. Here the CDR3 DNA reads TGTGCCAGCAGTCTTGGACCAAATGGGGAGCCGTTTTTT. The encoded protein is CASSLGPNGEPFF. V usage is TRBV12-3 or TRBV12-4 and J usage is TRBJ2-2, with D tentatively TRBD2 (5 bases). CDR3 length: 13 amino acids.

This clonotype showed up many times. The rearrangement joins TRBV5-6 to TRBJ2-5; 7 bases line up with TRBD1. V lost 4 bases and J lost 14; bases outside the gene matches: 11. Germline CDR1 is SGHDT and CDR2 is YYEEEE. The CDR3 spans 12 residues. The DNA for the CDR3 is TGTGCCAGCAGCCAGGTCGGACGGGACAGCTACTTC. Protein product: CASSQVGRDSYF.

As regards this clonotype: A much larger clone is a single base away; this may be a read error. The gene calls are TRBV10-2 and TRBJ2-7; D not certain. The ends were cut back, 6 bases at V and 0 bases at J, with 12 bases in the middle. The germline V gene encodes CDR1 WSHSY and CDR2 SAAADI. CDR3 size: 14 residues. The CDR3: CASSADMCSYEQYF. The CDR3 DNA follows: TGCGCCAGCAGCGCCGATATGTGCTCCTACGAGCAGTACTTC.

As regards this clonotype: A much more abundant neighbour one base away suggests this may be a read error. The chain recombines TRBV29-1 with TRBJ2-1; perhaps TRBD1 as D (5 bases). The CDR3 runs 14 residues. V was cut by 4 bases and J by 4 bases, with 14 bases left in between. The germline V gene encodes CDR1 SQVTM and CDR2 ANQGSEA. The CDR3 coding sequence is TGCAGCGTTGGCATGACAGCCGATTACAATGAGCAGTTCTTC. Translation gives CSVGMTADYNEQFF.

On this clonotype itself: A much larger clone differs from this one at a single base, so this may be a read error. This chain joins TRBV4-2 and TRBJ2-1; 10 nucleotides align to TRBD2. The CDR3 has 17 amino acids. The germline CDR1 and CDR2 sequences are LGHNA and YNFKEQ. CDR3 nucleotide sequence: TGTGCCAGAAGCCAAGAGCCTAGCGGGAGCTCCTACAATGAGCAGTTCTTC. Translation gives CARSQEPSGSSYNEQFF.

The rearrangement links TRBV5-1 to TRBJ1-1; possible D gene TRBD1, 6 bases. The germline CDR1 and CDR2 sequences are SGHRS and YFSETQ. The CDR3 consists of 15 residues. Deletions cut 4 bases from V and 5 bases from J, with 18 bases between. The chain's CDR3 is CASSMLGAGGTEAFF. The CDR3 DNA sequence: TGCGCCAGCAGCATGTTGGGGGCAGGTGGAACTGAAGCTTTCTTT.

In regard to this clonotype: Given the absence of the conserved phenylalanine or tryptophan at the CDR3 end, a read error is likely. The chain is built from TRBV29-1 and TRBJ1-2; TRBD1 is a possible D gene (5 bases). This CDR3 comprises 11 residues. Germline CDR1 is SQVTM and CDR2 is ANQGSEA. CDR3: CSGRQIDGYTI. CDR3 in DNA: TGTAGCGGTCGACAGATCGATGGCTACACCATC.

Worth noting for this clonotype: This may come from a read error, since a much larger clone is one base off. The V and J genes are TRBV5-6 and TRBJ2-1, with TRBD2 matching 11 bases. The CDR3 runs to 16 residues. The V gene's germline CDR1 is SGHDT and CDR2 YYEEEE. V was clipped by 4 bases and J by 9 bases; unmatched bases: 12. The CDR3 DNA reads TGTGCCAGCAGCGATATGACTAGCGGGAAGGGGGGTGAGCAGTTCTTC. Amino acids: CASSDMTSGKGGEQFF.

Worth noting for this clonotype: Relative to the germline gene, one junction end is altered; a read error may explain this. The V and J genes are TRBV5-1 and TRBJ2-1; 7 nucleotides agree with TRBD1. Germline assignment: CDR1 SGHRS and CDR2 YFSETQ. The CDR3 is 15 amino acids. The CDR3 coding sequence is TGCGCCAGCGGCTTGGAGGACAGGTCCTACAATGAGCAGTCCTTC. Translating gives CASGLEDRSYNEQSF. The complete variable domain, with remaining parts taken from reference TRBV5-1 and TRBJ2-1, reads KAGVTQTPRYLIKTRGQQVTLSCSPISGHRSVSWYQQTPGQGLQFLFEYFSETQRNKGNFPGRFSGRQFSNSRSEMNVSTLELGDSALYLCASGLEDRSYNEQSFGPGTRLTVL.

A note on this clonotype: Given a much more abundant clone one base away, this may be a read error. The chain has TRBV12-5 and TRBJ2-5, with 7 positions matching TRBD1. This CDR3 comprises 14 residues. The ends lost 1 base at V and 9 bases at J; junction bases unmatched: 8. Looked up from germline, CDR1 is LGHNT and CDR2 is FRNRAP. CDR3 residues: CASGLEGGPGPQYF. The CDR3 DNA reads as TGTGCTAGTGGTTTGGAAGGGGGCCCGGGTCCCCAGTACTTC.

As regards this clonotype: This may be a read error, as it is one base from a much larger clone. A read error is likely, as this CDR3 ends without the conserved phenylalanine or tryptophan. The chain recombines TRBV6-5 with TRBJ2-5, with D possibly called TRBD1 or TRBD2 (5 bases each). CDR3 length equals 12 residues. V gave up 6 bases and J gave up 9 bases, with 14 bases separating them. The germline V gene encodes CDR1 MNHEY and CDR2 SVGAGI. The CDR3, as DNA: TGTGCCAGCAGCTCGGAGATGGGGGCCCAGTACCTC. It encodes CASSSEMGAQYL.

V is TRBV5-1 and J is TRBJ1-1; D gene uncertain. This CDR3 has 13 residues. From germline, CDR1 is SGHRS and CDR2 YFSETQ. Trimming removed 2 bases from V and 4 bases from J, with 9 bases in between. The CDR3 loop reads CASSFGLRTEAFF. The CDR3 DNA reads as TGCGCCAGCAGCTTCGGACTTCGCACTGAAGCTTTCTTT.

A word on this clonotype: This CDR3 fails to terminate in the conserved phenylalanine or tryptophan, so it likely reflects a read error. The V and J genes are TRBV29-1 and TRBJ2-5; D may correspond to TRBD1 or TRBD2 (5 bases each). The germline gives CDR1 SQVTM, CDR2 ANQGSEA. V lost 1 base and J 6 bases, leaving 12 bases between the germline ends. The CDR3 spans 13 residues. The CDR3 spells CSVEGLGTQTQYY. CDR3 nucleotides: TGCAGCGTTGAAGGACTGGGGACGCAGACCCAGTACTAC.

As for this clonotype: The junction does not match germline at one end; this may be a read error. The chain carries TRBV12-3 or TRBV12-4 and TRBJ2-1; TRBD2 aligns across 8 bases. This CDR3 comprises 15 residues. Here the CDR3 reads CANSSNARGGYEQFF. Here the CDR3 DNA reads TGTGCCAACAGTTCAAACGCCCGGGGGGGCTATGAGCAGTTCTTT.

This clonotype appeared many times. The gene calls are TRBV6-2 or TRBV6-3 and TRBJ2-6; D gene ambiguous. The CDR3 is made up of 17 amino acids. The germline gives CDR1 MNHEY, CDR2 SVGEGT. Trimming shortened V by 4 bases and J by 2 bases, and 15 bases separated the two germline ends. The CDR3 is CASSSADLGAGANVLTF. DNA of the CDR3: TGTGCCAGCAGTTCGGCAGATTTAGGCGCTGGGGCCAACGTCCTGACTTTC.

This clonotype appeared many times. The chain uses TRBV6-1 and TRBJ1-1; D is ambiguous. Germline-derived CDR1 and CDR2 are MNHNS and SASEGT. CDR3 length equals 14 residues. Trimming took 8 bases from V and 2 from J, leaving 15 bases between them. The CDR3 nucleotides read TGTGCCAGCGGGGTGGAGTTTTTCAACACTGAAGCTTTCTTT. It is translated as CASGVEFFNTEAFF.

This clonotype was recorded many times. The chain couples TRBV12-3 or TRBV12-4 to TRBJ1-6, with 8 bases identical to TRBD1. The J segment lost 9 bases and the V segment lost 8 bases, leaving 15 bases of the junction unmatched. The CDR3 extends over 16 amino acids. CDR3 coding DNA: TGTGCCAGCCAATACCCCCGGGACAGGACTGGTTCACCCCTCCACTTT. Amino acids: CASQYPRDRTGSPLHF.

As to this clonotype: The CDR3 ends on some other residue instead of the conserved phenylalanine or tryptophan, so this is likely a read error. J is TRBJ2-2 and V is TRBV11-1, with a possible D match to TRBD1 (6 bases). CDR1 SGHAT and CDR2 FQDESV come from the germline V gene (reference sequence). The CDR3 runs to 13 residues. The CDR3 region has the DNA TGTGCCAACAGCTTCAGGGGTACCGGGGAGCTGTTTTCT. This encodes CANSFRGTGELFS.

As regards this clonotype: Just one base apart from a much larger clone, this may be a read error. V and J are TRBV10-2 and TRBJ1-6; D unresolved. With 4 bases removed from V and 5 bases from J, the gap between germline ends came to 9 bases. This CDR3 is 14 amino acids long. CDR1 and CDR2 from the germline V gene are WSHSY and SAAADI. Here the CDR3 reads CASSVRGNNSPLHF. CDR3 nucleotide sequence: TGCGCCAGCAGTGTTCGAGGGAATAATTCACCCCTCCACTTT.

As for this clonotype: This sequence may be a read error, since a much larger clone differs from it by one base. The V gene is TRBV12-3 or TRBV12-4, the J gene TRBJ2-1, with 11 bases lining up with TRBD2. The CDR3 contains 16 residues. Here the CDR3 reads CTSSLRLAGSHNEQFF. CDR3 coding DNA: TGTACCAGCAGCCTTAGACTAGCGGGATCCCACAATGAGCAGTTCTTC.

This chain joins TRBV11-1 and TRBJ2-1, with TRBD1 matching 8 bases. CDR3 length: 14 residues. J gave up 8 bases and V 7 bases, and 10 bases lay outside the gene matches. Per germline, CDR1 SGHAT and CDR2 FQDESV (reference sequence). Here the CDR3 reads CASNPDRVHDEQFF. The CDR3, as DNA: TGTGCCAGCAACCCGGACAGGGTGCACGATGAGCAGTTCTTC.

On this clonotype itself: Compared with germline, one end of the junction differs, possibly owing to a read error. The chain couples TRBV11-2 to TRBJ2-1; D is possibly TRBD2 (7 bases). The CDR3 has 17 residues. CDR1 and CDR2 (germline): SGHAT, FQNNGV. The CDR3 sequence is CASSSMTGGIAALAQLF. The DNA for the CDR3 is TGTGCCAGCAGCTCGATGACGGGGGGCATCGCAGCTCTGGCGCAGCTCTTC.

As regards this clonotype: Possible read error: a much larger clone is one base away. The J gene is TRBJ2-1, the V gene TRBV6-5; 14 nucleotides match TRBD2. The V gene end was trimmed by 4 bases and the J gene end by 8 bases; junction bases not matched to a gene: 10. Germline V lookup: CDR1 MNHEY, CDR2 SVGAGI. CDR3 length: 17 amino acids. The CDR3 DNA is TGTGCCAGCAGTTTTTCCGGGACTAGCGGGAGAGTCGATGAGCAGTTCTTC. Protein: CASSFSGTSGRVDEQFF.